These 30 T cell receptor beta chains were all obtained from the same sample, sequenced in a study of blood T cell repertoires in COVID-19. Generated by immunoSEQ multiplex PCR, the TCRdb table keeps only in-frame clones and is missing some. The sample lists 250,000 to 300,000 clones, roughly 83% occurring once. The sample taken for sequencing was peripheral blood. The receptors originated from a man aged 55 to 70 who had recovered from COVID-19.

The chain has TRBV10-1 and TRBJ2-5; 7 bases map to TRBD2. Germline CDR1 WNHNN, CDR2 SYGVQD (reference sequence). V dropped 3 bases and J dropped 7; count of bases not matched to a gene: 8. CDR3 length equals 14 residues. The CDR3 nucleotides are TGCGCCAGCAGTGATGACGGGAGGTCGACGACCCAGTACTTC. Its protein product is CASSDDGRSTTQYF.

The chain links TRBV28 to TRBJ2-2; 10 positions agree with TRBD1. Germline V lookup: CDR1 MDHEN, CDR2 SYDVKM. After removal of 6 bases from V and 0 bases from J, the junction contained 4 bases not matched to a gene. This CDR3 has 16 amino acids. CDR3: CASSRTGGANTGELFF. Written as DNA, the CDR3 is TGTGCCAGCAGCCGGACAGGGGGAGCGAACACCGGGGAGCTGTTTTTT.

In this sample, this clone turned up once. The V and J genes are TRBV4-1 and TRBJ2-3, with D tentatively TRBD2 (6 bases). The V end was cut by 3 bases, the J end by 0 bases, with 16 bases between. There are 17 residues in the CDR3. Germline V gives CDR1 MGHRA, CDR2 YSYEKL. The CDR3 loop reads CASSHGTSRSSTDTQYF. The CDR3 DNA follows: TGCGCCAGCAGCCACGGAACTAGCAGATCTAGCACAGATACGCAGTATTTT.

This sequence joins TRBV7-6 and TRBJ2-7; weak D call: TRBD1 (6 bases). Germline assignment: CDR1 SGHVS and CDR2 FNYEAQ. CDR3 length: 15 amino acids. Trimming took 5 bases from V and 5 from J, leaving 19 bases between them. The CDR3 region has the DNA TGTGCCAGCAGCCCGTCCGGGACACCTTCCCACGAGCAGTACTTC. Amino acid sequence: CASSPSGTPSHEQYF.

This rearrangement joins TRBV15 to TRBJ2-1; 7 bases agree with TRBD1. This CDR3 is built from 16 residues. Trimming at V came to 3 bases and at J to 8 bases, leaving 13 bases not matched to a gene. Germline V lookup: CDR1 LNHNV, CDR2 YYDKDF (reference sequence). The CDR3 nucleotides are TGTGCCACCAGCAGGAACCCGGGACAGAATTCCGATGAGCAGTTCTTC. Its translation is CATSRNPGQNSDEQFF.

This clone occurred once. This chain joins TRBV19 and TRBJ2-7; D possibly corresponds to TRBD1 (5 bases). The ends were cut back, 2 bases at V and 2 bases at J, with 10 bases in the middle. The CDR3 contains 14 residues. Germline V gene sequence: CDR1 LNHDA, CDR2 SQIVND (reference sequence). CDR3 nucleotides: TGTGCCAGTAGTATATCTGACAGCCCCTACGAGCAGTACTTC. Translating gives CASSISDSPYEQYF.

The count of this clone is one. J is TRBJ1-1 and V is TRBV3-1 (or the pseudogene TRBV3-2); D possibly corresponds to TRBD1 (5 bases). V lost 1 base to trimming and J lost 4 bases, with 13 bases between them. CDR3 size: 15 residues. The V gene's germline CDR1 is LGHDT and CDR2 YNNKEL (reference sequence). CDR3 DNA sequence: TGTGCCAGCAGCCAAGGGTGGCCAGGGCTCACTGAAGCTTTCTTT. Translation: CASSQGWPGLTEAFF.

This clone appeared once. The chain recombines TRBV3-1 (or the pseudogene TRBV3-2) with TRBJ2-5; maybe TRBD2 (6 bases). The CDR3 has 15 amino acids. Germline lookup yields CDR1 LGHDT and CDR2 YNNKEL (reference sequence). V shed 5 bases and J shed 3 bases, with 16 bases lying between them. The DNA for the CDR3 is TGTGCCAGCAGCTCAATCTCCGGGACTGAAGAGACCCAGTACTTC. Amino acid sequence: CASSSISGTEETQYF.

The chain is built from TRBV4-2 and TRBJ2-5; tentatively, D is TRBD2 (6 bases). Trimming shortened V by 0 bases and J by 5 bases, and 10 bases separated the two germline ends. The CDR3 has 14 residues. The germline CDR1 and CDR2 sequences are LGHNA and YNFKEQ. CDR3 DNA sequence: TGTGCCAGCAGCCAAGATCGGCGGGGCGAGACCCAGTACTTC. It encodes CASSQDRRGETQYF.

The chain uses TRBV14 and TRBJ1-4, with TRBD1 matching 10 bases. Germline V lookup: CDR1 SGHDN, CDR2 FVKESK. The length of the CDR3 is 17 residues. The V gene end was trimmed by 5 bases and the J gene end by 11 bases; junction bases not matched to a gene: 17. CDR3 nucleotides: TGTGCCAGCAGCAGAACCGGGACAGGGGATGGGATGAGGAAACTGTTTTTT. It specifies CASSRTGTGDGMRKLFF.

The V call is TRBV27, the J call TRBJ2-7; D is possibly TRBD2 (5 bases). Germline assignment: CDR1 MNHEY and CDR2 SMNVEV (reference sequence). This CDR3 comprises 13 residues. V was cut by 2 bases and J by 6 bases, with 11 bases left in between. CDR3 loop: CASSLLGGLEQYF. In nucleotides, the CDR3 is TGTGCCAGCAGTTTACTTGGCGGACTCGAGCAGTACTTC.

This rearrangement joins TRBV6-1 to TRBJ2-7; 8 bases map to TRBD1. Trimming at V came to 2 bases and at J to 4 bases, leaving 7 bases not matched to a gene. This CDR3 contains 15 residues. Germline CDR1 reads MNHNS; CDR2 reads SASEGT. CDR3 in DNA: TGTGCCAGCAGTGAATGGTGGACAGGGCCTTACGAGCAGTACTTC. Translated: CASSEWWTGPYEQYF.

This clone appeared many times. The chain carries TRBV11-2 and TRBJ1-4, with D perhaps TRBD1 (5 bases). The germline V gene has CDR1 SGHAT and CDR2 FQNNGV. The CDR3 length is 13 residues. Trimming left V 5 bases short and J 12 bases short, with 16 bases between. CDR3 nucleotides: TGTGCCAGCAGCGGTCAGGGCGTAGGCCAACTGTTTTTT. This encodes CASSGQGVGQLFF.

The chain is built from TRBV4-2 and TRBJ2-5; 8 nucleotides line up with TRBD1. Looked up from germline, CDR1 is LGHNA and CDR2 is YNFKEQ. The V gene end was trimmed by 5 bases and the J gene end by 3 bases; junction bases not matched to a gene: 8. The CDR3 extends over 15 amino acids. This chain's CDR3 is CASSTPGQVEETQYF. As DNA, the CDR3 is TGTGCCAGCAGCACACCGGGACAGGTGGAAGAGACCCAGTACTTC.

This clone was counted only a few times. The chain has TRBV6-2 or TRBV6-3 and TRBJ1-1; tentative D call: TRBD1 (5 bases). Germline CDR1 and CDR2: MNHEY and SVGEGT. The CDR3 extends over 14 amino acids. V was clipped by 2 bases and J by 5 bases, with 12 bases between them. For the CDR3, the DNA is TGTGCCAGCAGTTACCAGGGATCGACAACTGAAGCTTTCTTT. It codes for CASSYQGSTTEAFF.

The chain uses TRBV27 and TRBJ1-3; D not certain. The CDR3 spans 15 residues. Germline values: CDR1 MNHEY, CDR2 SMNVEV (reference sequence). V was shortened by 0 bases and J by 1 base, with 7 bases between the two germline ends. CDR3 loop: CASSLSRGSGNTIYF. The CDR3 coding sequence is TGTGCCAGCAGTTTATCGCGCGGGTCTGGAAACACCATATATTTT.

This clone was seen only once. The CDR3 protein is CSVEEGTVYGYTF. DNA of the CDR3: TGCAGCGTTGAAGAGGGGACAGTCTATGGCTACACCTTC. The rearrangement links TRBV29-1 to TRBJ1-2; 7 bases align to TRBD1. Unmatched junction bases numbered 2, after V lost 0 bases and J lost 4 bases. The CDR3 sequence is 13 residues long. Germline CDR1 SQVTM, CDR2 ANQGSEA.

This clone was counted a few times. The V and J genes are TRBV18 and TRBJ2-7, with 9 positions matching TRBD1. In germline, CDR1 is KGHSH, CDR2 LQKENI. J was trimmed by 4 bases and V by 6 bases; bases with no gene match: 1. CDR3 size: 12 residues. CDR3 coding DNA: TGTGCCAGCTCCGGACAGGGGTACGAGCAGTACTTC. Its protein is CASSGQGYEQYF.

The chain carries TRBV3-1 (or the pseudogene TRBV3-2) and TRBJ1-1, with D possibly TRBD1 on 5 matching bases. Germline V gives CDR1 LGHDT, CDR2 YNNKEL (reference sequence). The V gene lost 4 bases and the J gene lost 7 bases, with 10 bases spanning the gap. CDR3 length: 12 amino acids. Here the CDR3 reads CASSPRGDEAFF. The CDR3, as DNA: TGTGCCAGCAGCCCGCGGGGGGATGAAGCTTTCTTT.

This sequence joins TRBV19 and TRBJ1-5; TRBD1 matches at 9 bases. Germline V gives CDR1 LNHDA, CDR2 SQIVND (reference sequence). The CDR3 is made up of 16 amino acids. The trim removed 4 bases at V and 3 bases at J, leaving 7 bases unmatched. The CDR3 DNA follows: TGTGCCAGTAGTAACAGGGACAGGGCGAACAATCAGCCCCAGCATTTT. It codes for CASSNRDRANNQPQHF. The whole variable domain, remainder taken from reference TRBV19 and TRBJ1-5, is DGGITQSPKYLFRKEGQNVTLSCEQNLNHDAMYWYRQDPGQGLRLIYYSQIVNDFQKGDIAEGYSVSREKKESFPLTVTSAQKNPTAFYLCASSNRDRANNQPQHFGDGTRLSIL.

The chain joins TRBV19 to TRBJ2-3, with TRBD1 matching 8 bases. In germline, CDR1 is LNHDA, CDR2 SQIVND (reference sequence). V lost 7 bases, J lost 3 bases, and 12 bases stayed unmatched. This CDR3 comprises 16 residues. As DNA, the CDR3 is TGTGCCAGTAATCCTAAGCGACAGGGGTGGACAGATACGCAGTATTTT. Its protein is CASNPKRQGWTDTQYF.

The CDR3 nucleotides read TGCGCCAGCAGCTTGGGCCAGGGGCCTCTCTCCTACGAGCAGTACTTC. This gives the protein CASSLGQGPLSYEQYF. The chain employs TRBV5-1 and TRBJ2-7; TRBD1 might be the D (6 bases). V lost 0 bases and J 0 bases, leaving 13 bases between the germline ends. CDR1 is SGHRS, CDR2 YFSETQ, per germline. The CDR3 contains 16 residues.

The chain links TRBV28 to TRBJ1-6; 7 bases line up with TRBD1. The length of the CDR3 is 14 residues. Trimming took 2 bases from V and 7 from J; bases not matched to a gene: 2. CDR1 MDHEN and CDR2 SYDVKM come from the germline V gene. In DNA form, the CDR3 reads TGTGCCAGCAGTTTAGACAGGGTCAATTCACCCCTCCACTTT. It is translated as CASSLDRVNSPLHF.

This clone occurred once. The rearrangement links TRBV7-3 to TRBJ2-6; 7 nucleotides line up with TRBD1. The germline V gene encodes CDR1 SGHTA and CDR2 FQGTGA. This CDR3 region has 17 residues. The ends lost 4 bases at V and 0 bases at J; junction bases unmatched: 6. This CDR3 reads CASSSGQAISGANVLTF. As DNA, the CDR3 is TGTGCCAGCAGCTCAGGACAGGCTATCTCTGGGGCCAACGTCCTGACTTTC.

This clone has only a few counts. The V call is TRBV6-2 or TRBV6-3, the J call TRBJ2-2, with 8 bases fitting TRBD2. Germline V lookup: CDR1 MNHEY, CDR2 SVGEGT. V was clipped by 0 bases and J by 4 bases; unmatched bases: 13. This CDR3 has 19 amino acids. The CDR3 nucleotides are TGTGCCAGCAGTTACTCGGCTGGGCGGGGGGCGCGGGTCACCGGGGAGCTGTTTTTT. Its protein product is CASSYSAGRGARVTGELFF.

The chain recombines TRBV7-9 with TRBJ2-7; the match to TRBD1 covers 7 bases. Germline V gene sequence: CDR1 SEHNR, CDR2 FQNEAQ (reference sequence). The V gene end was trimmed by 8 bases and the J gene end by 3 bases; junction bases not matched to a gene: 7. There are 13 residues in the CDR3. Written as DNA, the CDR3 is TGTGCCAGCCGCTCGGGACAGCACTACGAGCAGTACTTC. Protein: CASRSGQHYEQYF. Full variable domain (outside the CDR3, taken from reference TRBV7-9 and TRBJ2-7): DTGVSQNPRHKITKRGQNVTFRCDPISEHNRLYWYRQTLGQGPEFLTYFQNEAQLEKSRLLSDRFSAERPKGSFSTLEIQRTEQGDSAMYLCASRSGQHYEQYFGPGTRLTVT.

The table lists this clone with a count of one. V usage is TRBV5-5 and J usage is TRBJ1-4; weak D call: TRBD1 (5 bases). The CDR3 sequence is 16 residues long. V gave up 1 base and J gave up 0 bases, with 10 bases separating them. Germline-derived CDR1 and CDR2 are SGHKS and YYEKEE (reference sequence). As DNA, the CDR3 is TGTGCCAGCAGCTTGTATGGGGACTCAACTAATGAAAAACTGTTTTTT. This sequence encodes CASSLYGDSTNEKLFF.

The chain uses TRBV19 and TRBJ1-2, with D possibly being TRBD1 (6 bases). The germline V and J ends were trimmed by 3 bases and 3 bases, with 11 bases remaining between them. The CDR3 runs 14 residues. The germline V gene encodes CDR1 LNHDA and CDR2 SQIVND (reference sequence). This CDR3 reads CASSINRVDYGYTF. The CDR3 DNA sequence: TGTGCCAGTAGTATTAACAGGGTCGACTATGGCTACACCTTC.

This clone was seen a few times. The DNA of the CDR3 is TGTGCCAGCAGCTCATTACCGGGACTTGGCTTCGAGCAGTACTTC. Protein product: CASSSLPGLGFEQYF. The rearrangement joins TRBV7-2 to TRBJ2-7; weak D call: TRBD2 (6 bases). V was pared by 4 bases and J by 6 bases, with 19 bases between. This CDR3 has 15 amino acids. The germline V gene encodes CDR1 SGHTA and CDR2 FQGNSA. Full variable domain (missing parts from reference TRBV7-2 and TRBJ2-7): GAGVSQSPSNKVTEKGKDVELRCDPISGHTALYWYRQSLGQGLEFLIYFQGNSAPDKSGLPSDRFSAERTGGSVSTLTIQRTQQEDSAVYLCASSSLPGLGFEQYFGPGTRLTVT.

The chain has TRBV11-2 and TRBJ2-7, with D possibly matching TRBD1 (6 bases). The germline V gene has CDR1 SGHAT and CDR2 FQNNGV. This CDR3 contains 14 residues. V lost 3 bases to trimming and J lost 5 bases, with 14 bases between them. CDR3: CASSFTGLVHEQYF. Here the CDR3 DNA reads TGTGCCAGCAGCTTCACAGGGCTTGTCCACGAGCAGTACTTC.